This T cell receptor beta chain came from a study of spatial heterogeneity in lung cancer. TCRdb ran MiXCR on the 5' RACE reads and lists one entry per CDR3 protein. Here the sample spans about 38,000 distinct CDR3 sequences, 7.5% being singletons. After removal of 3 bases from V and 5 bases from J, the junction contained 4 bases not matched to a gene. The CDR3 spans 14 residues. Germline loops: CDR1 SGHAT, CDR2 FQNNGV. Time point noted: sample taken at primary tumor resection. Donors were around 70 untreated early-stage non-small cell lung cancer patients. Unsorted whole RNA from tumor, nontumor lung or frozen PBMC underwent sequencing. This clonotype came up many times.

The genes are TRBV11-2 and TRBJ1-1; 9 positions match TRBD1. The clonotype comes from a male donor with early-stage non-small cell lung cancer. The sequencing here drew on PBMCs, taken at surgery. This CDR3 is CASSFGTGNTEAFF. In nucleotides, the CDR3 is TGTGCCAGCAGCTTCGGGACAGGGAATACTGAAGCTTTCTTT.